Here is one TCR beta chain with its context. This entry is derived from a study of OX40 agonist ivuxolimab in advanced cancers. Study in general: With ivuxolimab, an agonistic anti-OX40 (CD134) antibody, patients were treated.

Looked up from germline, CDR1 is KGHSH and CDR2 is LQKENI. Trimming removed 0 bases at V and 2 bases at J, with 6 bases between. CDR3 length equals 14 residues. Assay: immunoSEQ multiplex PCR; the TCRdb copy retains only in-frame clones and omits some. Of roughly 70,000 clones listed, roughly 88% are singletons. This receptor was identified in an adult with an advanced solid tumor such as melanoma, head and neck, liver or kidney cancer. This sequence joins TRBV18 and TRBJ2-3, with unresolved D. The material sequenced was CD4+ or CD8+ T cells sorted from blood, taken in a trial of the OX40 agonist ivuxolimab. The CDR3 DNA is TGTGCCAGCTCACCACCTATGACCACAGATACGCAGTATTTT. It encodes CASSPPMTTDTQYF.